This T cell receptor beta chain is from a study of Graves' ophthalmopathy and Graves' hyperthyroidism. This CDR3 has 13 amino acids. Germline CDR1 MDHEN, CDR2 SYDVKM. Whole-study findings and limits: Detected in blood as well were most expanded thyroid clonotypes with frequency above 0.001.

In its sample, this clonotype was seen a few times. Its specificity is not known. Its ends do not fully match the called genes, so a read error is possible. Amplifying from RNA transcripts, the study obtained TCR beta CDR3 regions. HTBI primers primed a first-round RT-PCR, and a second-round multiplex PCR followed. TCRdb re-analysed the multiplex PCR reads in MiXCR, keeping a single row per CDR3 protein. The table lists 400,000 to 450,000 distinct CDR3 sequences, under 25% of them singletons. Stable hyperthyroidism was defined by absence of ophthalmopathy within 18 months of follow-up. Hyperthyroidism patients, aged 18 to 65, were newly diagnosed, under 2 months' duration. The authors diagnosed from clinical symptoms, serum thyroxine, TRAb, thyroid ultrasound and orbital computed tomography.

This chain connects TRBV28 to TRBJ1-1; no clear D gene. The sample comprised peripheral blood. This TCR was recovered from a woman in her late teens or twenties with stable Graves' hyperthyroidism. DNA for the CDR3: TGTGCCAGCAGTTTAATCCTGAACACTGATGCTTTCTTT. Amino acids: CASSLILNTDAFF.